The T cell receptor beta chain under discussion was sequenced for a study of blood T cell repertoires in COVID-19 (dated by TCRdb to 2018 to 2020). As for the study more broadly: Collaborator samples came from the United States, Italy and Spain and covered acute and convalescent phases of COVID-19. Samples came from the ongoing ImmuneRACE study (first 160 participants) plus 1,254 subjects from 6 global collaborators. Deeply sampled blood TCRbeta repertoires from subjects exposed to, actively infected with, or recovered from COVID-19 were included in the dataset. A de-identified subject ID, COVID-19 status, age in years and sex were almost always included in the sample metadata. Where HLA class I and class II types were available, the types were taken from metadata supplied by the sample provider, not from assay-based typing. The material from the prospective study consisted of cDNA or gDNA derived from T cells, B-cell-depleted T cells, or PBMCs. The repertoires were released in a freely available public database meant as a resource for research on the immune response to SARS-CoV-2.

Overall results and qualifications from the work: The quantity of clinical and demographic metadata differed by source and by participant and was supplied without curation.

From the germline V gene, CDR1 is SGHAT and CDR2 is FQNNGV. Trimming takes 3 bases off V and 1 base off J; junction bases not matched to a gene: 13. Inclusive of the bounding cysteine and phenylalanine, the CDR3 is 18 residues long. This entry keeps only the CDR3 DNA: 54 bases, framed from base 1. As regards this clone: It has no known antigen specificity. No base quality values were provided; no much bigger clone lies one nucleotide off.

One collaborating source in Seattle enrolled patients while the patients were actively infected and followed the patients over time throughout the course of disease. Whole blood was collected in K2EDTA tubes by collaborating institutions according to the institutions' own protocols. For TCRbeta analysis, collaborators shipped samples in one of three forms: frozen whole blood, isolated PBMCs, or DNA extracted from either of those sample types. TCRbeta CDR3 regions were amplified from genomic DNA by means of the immunoSEQ Assay, a bias-controlled multiplex PCR. Regarding the original processing steps: Within the assay, amplification of reference gene primers was used to estimate how many nucleated cells each sample contained. To quantify the absolute abundance of each unique TCRbeta CDR3 rearrangement, sequence reads were collapsed and filtered. For each sample, productive Simpson clonality was calculated by taking the square root of Simpson's diversity index across productive rearrangements. TCRdb took this table from immuneACCESS and kept in-frame rearrangements with V and J called. Such tables lack part of the clones; where checked against another copy, unresolved V genes explain under half of the gap, and the rest is unexplained. Clone size and V and J calls were adopted from that table, with D and trimming inferred from the DNA. This sample lists fewer than 200,000 clones; about 85% were detected once. The top ten constitute 7% to 10% of the sample.

The source is a woman in her sixties with COVID-19, enrolled during active disease. Recombination joined TRBV11-2 with TRBJ2-5; TRBD1 matches 8 bases in the middle. Specimen: peripheral blood. The CDR3 reads as follows: CASSLGTLGQATQETQYF. The bases read TGTGCCAGCAGCTTGGGTACTCTGGGACAGGCGACCCAAGAGACCCAGTACTTC.